The rows below give T cell receptor beta chains drawn from one sample of a study of blood T cell repertoires in COVID-19. TCRdb keeps only in-frame clones here, not all; method: immunoSEQ multiplex PCR. The table has about 160,000 clones, 80% to 90% seen once. Sequenced: PBMCs or T cells enriched from blood (not recorded which). The origin of the receptors is a woman in her forties or fifties who had recovered from COVID-19. CDR3s include the opening cysteine and the closing phenylalanine or tryptophan. D genes are given only for firm matches. Clone size is stated in some rows and not others, as once, few, many or a class when expanded.

TRBJ2-1 TRBD2 NA TRBV5-1 TGCGCCAGCAGCTTGACTAGCGGCTCCTACAATGAGCAGTTCTTC CASSLTSGSYNEQFF
TRBJ2-2 TRBD1 NA TRBV5-1 TGCGCCAGCAGCTCACGGACAGGGGCAGGGACCGGGGAGCTGTTTTTT CASSSRTGAGTGELFF
TRBJ1-2 NA NA TRBV6-5 TGTGCCAGCGCGCGGGACCGAGATAGCTATGGCTACACCTTC CASARDRDSYGYTF
TRBJ2-5 TRBD2 once TRBV4-3 TGCGCCAGCAGCCCAGGACTAGCGGGTGGTCAAGAGACCCAGTACTTC CASSPGLAGGQETQYF
TRBJ2-3 TRBD2 NA TRBV6-5 TGTGCCAGCAGTTACCGGGGGGGCGATGATACGCAGTATTTT CASSYRGGDDTQYF
TRBJ2-5 TRBD2 NA TRBV28 TGTGCCAGCCGGCTAGCGGGAGGGCCGGAGACCCAGTACTTC CASRLAGGPETQYF
TRBJ2-2 NA NA TRBV4-1 TGCGCCAGCAGCCTACGCGGGACAGTCTTGAACACCGGGGAGCTGTTTTTT CASSLRGTVLNTGELFF
TRBJ1-4 NA NA TRBV7-2 TGTGCCAGCAGCCTAAGCGGGACACCCAATGAAAAACTGTTTTTT CASSLSGTPNEKLFF
TRBJ2-4 NA NA TRBV6-2/TRBV6-3 TGTGCCAGCAGTTTTGGGGCCGGGAACATTCAGTACTTC CASSFGAGNIQYF
TRBJ1-4 TRBD1 few TRBV5-6 TGTGCCAGCAGCTCTTACAGGGGGGTTAATGAAAAACTGTTTTTT CASSSYRGVNEKLFF
TRBJ1-2 TRBD1 NA TRBV7-2 TGTGCCAGCAGCCGTGCGGGACAGGAGGCTAACTATGGCTACACCTTC CASSRAGQEANYGYTF
TRBJ1-2 NA once TRBV28 TGTGCCACGGACTATGGCTACACCTTC CATDYGYTF
TRBJ1-1 NA NA TRBV7-3 TGTGCCAGCAGCTTAACGGGGGGTTCTGAAGCTTTCTTT CASSLTGGSEAFF
TRBJ2-3 NA NA TRBV6-6 TGTGCCAGCTGGGCGGGCAACACAGATACGCAGTATTTT CASWAGNTDTQYF
TRBJ2-5 NA few TRBV6-5 TGTGCCAGCAGTTACTCGGGCTACCAAGAGACCCAGTACTTC CASSYSGYQETQYF
TRBJ1-2 NA NA TRBV11-2 TGTGCCAGCAGCTTAGCCGAACGAACAGGGTTCTATGGCTACACCTTC CASSLAERTGFYGYTF
TRBJ2-3 NA NA TRBV4-1 TGCGCCAGCAGCCAGATGCGTCTACAGGTCCCTAGTCGGGATACGCAGTATTTT CASSQMRLQVPSRDTQYF
TRBJ2-2 NA NA TRBV6-5 TGTGCCAGCCCTAGACGGGGGATCACCGGGGAGCTGTTTTTT CASPRRGITGELFF
TRBJ1-6 TRBD1 NA TRBV27 TGTGCCAGCAGTTTATCCGGGACAGGGAATTCACCCCTCCACTTT CASSLSGTGNSPLHF
TRBJ2-7 NA NA TRBV7-9 TGTGCCAGCAGCTTGAGTCAGGGTCGTTCCTACGAGCAGTACTTC CASSLSQGRSYEQYF
TRBJ2-1 TRBD1 NA TRBV4-2 TGTGCCAGCAGCATCGGGACAGGGGTAAATGAGCAGTTCTTC CASSIGTGVNEQFF
TRBJ2-7 TRBD1 NA TRBV2 TGTGCCAGCAGTCCGGGACAGTTCTACGAGCAGTACTTC CASSPGQFYEQYF
TRBJ2-1 TRBD2 NA TRBV11-3 TGTGCCAGCAGCTTACAAGCTAGCGGGGGGGAAGGTGAGCAGTTCTTC CASSLQASGGEGEQFF
TRBJ2-5 TRBD2 NA TRBV6-2/TRBV6-3 TGTGCCAGCAGTGGACTAGGTTTGGCCCAGTACTTC CASSGLGLAQYF
TRBJ1-4 NA once TRBV12-3/TRBV12-4 TGTGCCAGCAGTTTCAGTGAAAAACTGTTTTTT CASSFSEKLFF
TRBJ1-2 NA NA TRBV28 TGTGCCAGCAGTTTACCCGACAGACGCTATGGCTACACCTTC CASSLPDRRYGYTF
TRBJ2-3 TRBD2 NA TRBV3-1/TRBV3-2 TGTGCCAGCAGCCAGAGGACTAGCGGGATCACAGATACGCAGTATTTT CASSQRTSGITDTQYF
TRBJ2-1 NA NA TRBV20-1 TGCAGTGCTAGTCCTCGGGAGGGGGCCTCCTACAATGAGCAGTTCTTC CSASPREGASYNEQFF
TRBJ2-6 TRBD2 few TRBV11-2 TGTGCCAGCAGCCGGACTAGCGGGTCCTCTGGGGCCAACGTCCTGACTTTC CASSRTSGSSGANVLTF
TRBJ2-5 NA NA TRBV19 TGTGCCAGTAGTGGGGTAGCGGAGACCCAGTACTTC CASSGVAETQYF
TRBJ2-7 NA NA TRBV28 TGTGCCAGCAGTTTCTCAGGGGCGCAGTACTTC CASSFSGAQYF
TRBJ2-1 NA NA TRBV7-2 TGTGCCAGCAGCTTAGCGCAGGGAACCAATGAGCAGTTCTTC CASSLAQGTNEQFF
TRBJ2-3 NA NA TRBV19 TGTGCCAGCAACCAGGGGGATACGCAGTATTTT CASNQGDTQYF
TRBJ2-2 TRBD2 NA TRBV28 TGTGCCAGCATTTCACACGGACTAGTTTCTGCCGGGGAGCTGTTTTTT CASISHGLVSAGELFF
TRBJ1-4 TRBD1 NA TRBV28 TGTGCCAGCAGTTGGGGACAGGGACTTCAAGCAAAACTGTTTTTT CASSWGQGLQAKLFF
TRBJ2-7 NA NA TRBV28 TGTGCCAGCAGTTCGGGGGGCCAGGGAAAGTCGTACGAGCAGTACTTC CASSSGGQGKSYEQYF
TRBJ1-2 TRBD1 NA TRBV28 TGTGCCACCGTAAGAGGGGGCGGTAACTATGGCTACACCTTC CATVRGGGNYGYTF
TRBJ1-1 NA NA TRBV6-6 TGTGCCAGCACTAACTTCAACACTGAAGCTTTCTTT CASTNFNTEAFF
TRBJ2-7 TRBD2 NA TRBV18 TGTGCCAGCTCACCCCGACTAGCGGGAGGAGGAGGCGAGCAGTACTTC CASSPRLAGGGGEQYF
TRBJ2-3 TRBD2 NA TRBV5-6 TGTGCCAGCAGCTTGGATAACGGGAGGAAAAACACAGATACGCAGTATTTT CASSLDNGRKNTDTQYF
TRBJ2-5 TRBD1 NA TRBV12-5 TGTGCTAGTGGCCGAGGGTTTGTGACAGGGGGGGAGACCCAGTACTTC CASGRGFVTGGETQYF